The 22 T cell receptor beta chains given below trace back to one sample, sequenced in a study of blood T cell repertoires in COVID-19. Sequencing was performed with immunoSEQ multiplex PCR; in TCRdb, only in-frame clones are kept and a portion is missing. The data show about 220,000 clones, with about 88% seen just once and just over 2.5% held by the top ten. The sample taken for sequencing was PBMCs or T cells enriched from blood (not recorded which). The receptors originated from a woman in her twenties or thirties who had recovered from COVID-19.

This chain connects TRBV3-1 (or the pseudogene TRBV3-2) to TRBJ2-3, with D maybe TRBD1 (6 bases). Trimming removed 0 bases at V and 1 base at J, with 23 bases between. Germline V gene lookup returns CDR1 LGHDT and CDR2 YNNKEL (reference sequence). The length of the CDR3 is 20 residues. Written as DNA, the CDR3 is TGTGCCAGCAGCCAAGATGTAATGGATGGGGGCGACCGGGGCACAGATACGCAGTATTTT. Its translation: CASSQDVMDGGDRGTDTQYF.

The chain combines TRBV4-3 with TRBJ1-2; 7 bases line up with TRBD1. After removal of 0 bases from V and 4 bases from J, the junction contained 5 bases not matched to a gene. The germline gives CDR1 LGHNA, CDR2 YSLEER. The CDR3 length is 15 residues. The CDR3 nucleotides are TGCGCCAGCAGCCAAGATTTAGGGGGCCGCTATGGCTACACCTTC. As protein: CASSQDLGGRYGYTF.

The genes are TRBV9 and TRBJ2-5, with 8 bases that match TRBD1. Germline values: CDR1 SGDLS, CDR2 YYNGEE. Trimming cost V 4 bases and J 2 bases; bases outside gene matches: 4. The CDR3 consists of 14 residues. Here the CDR3 DNA reads TGTGCCAGCAGCTCCACAGGGGGGCAAGAGACCCAGTACTTC. This translates into CASSSTGGQETQYF.

The rearrangement links TRBV2 to TRBJ1-2, with TRBD1 matching 9 bases. Germline V gives CDR1 SNHLY, CDR2 FYNNEI. This CDR3 is 15 amino acids long. V shed 5 bases and J 3 bases; nucleotides not matched to a gene: 7. The CDR3 nucleotides are TGTGCCAGCAGTTCAAGGACAGGGGCGGACTATGGCTACACCTTC. Translating gives CASSSRTGADYGYTF.

The chain couples TRBV7-9 to TRBJ1-6; the match to TRBD1 covers 8 bases. The trim removed 0 bases at V and 8 bases at J, leaving 3 bases unmatched. This CDR3 is 15 amino acids long. Germline V CDR1 and CDR2: SEHNR, FQNEAQ (reference sequence). Here the CDR3 reads CASSLADRAYSPLHF. CDR3 nucleotide sequence: TGTGCCAGCAGCTTAGCGGACAGGGCATATTCACCCCTCCACTTT.

V is TRBV9 and J is TRBJ2-7, with 10 bases lining up with TRBD1. The junction had 13 bases not matched to a gene; V was cut back by 4 bases and J by 9 bases. The CDR3 consists of 15 residues. Germline CDR1 and CDR2: SGDLS and YYNGEE. The CDR3 region is CASSSDEGQGKRQYF. The CDR3 coding sequence is TGTGCCAGCAGCTCTGATGAGGGACAGGGGAAAAGGCAGTACTTC. The variable domain in full, with the rest retrieved from reference TRBV9 and TRBJ2-7, is DSGVTQTPKHLITATGQRVTLRCSPRSGDLSVYWYQQSLDQGLQFLIQYYNGEERAKGNILERFSAQQFPDLHSELNLSSLELGDSALYFCASSSDEGQGKRQYFGPGTRLTVT.

This clone occurred once. The chain links TRBV5-1 to TRBJ2-7; D possibly corresponds to TRBD1 (5 bases). The V gene lost 0 bases and the J gene lost 4 bases, with 23 bases spanning the gap. Germline values: CDR1 SGHRS, CDR2 YFSETQ. This CDR3 spans 18 amino acids. The CDR3 region is CASSLALRSRANNYEQYF. CDR3 nucleotide sequence: TGCGCCAGCAGCTTGGCCCTCCGGAGCAGGGCAAACAATTACGAGCAGTACTTC.

This clone was recorded once. The V gene is TRBV9, the J gene TRBJ1-5; D is unclear. Germline V gene lookup returns CDR1 SGDLS and CDR2 YYNGEE. The CDR3 runs 15 residues. Trimming took off 1 base at V and 2 bases at J, with 10 bases between the two ends. CDR3: CASSVSGSGNQPQHF. The DNA for the CDR3 is TGTGCCAGCAGCGTATCGGGGTCGGGCAATCAGCCCCAGCATTTT.

The V and J genes are TRBV4-2 and TRBJ2-3; the match to TRBD2 covers 14 bases. The CDR3 has 21 residues. CDR1 and CDR2 (germline): LGHNA, YNFKEQ. The trim removed 0 bases at V and 0 bases at J, leaving 11 bases unmatched. CDR3 protein: CASSQEKVSGLAGVSTDTQYF. The DNA of the CDR3 is TGTGCCAGCAGCCAAGAAAAGGTTTCGGGACTAGCGGGGGTCAGCACAGATACGCAGTATTTT.

J is TRBJ1-2 and V is TRBV25-1; possibly TRBD1 for D (5 bases). Between the trimmed V and J ends, which lost 4 bases and 4 bases, there was a span of 16 bases. The CDR3 consists of 15 residues. Germline V gives CDR1 MGHDK, CDR2 SYGVNS. CDR3 region: CASSGGVLRAYGYTF. CDR3 coding DNA: TGTGCCAGCAGTGGGGGGGTGTTGAGGGCCTATGGCTACACCTTC.

This clone appeared a few times. V is TRBV5-1 and J is TRBJ2-1; 9 positions agree with TRBD2. Looked up from germline, CDR1 is SGHRS and CDR2 is YFSETQ. V was clipped by 3 bases and J by 1 base; unmatched bases: 2. CDR3 length equals 15 residues. The CDR3, as DNA: TGCGCCAGCAGCTCGACTAGCGGTTCCTACAATGAGCAGTTCTTC. Translating gives CASSSTSGSYNEQFF.

J is TRBJ1-5 and V is TRBV27, with D hard to call. Germline V gene sequence: CDR1 MNHEY, CDR2 SMNVEV (reference sequence). The CDR3 has 15 amino acids. V was shortened by 2 bases and J by 0 bases, with 8 bases between the two germline ends. The CDR3 region has the DNA TGTGCCAGCAGTTTACGCCAGTATAGCAATCAGCCCCAGCATTTT. Encoded protein: CASSLRQYSNQPQHF.

The chain has TRBV4-1 and TRBJ1-1; D gene uncertain. Trimming shortened V by 0 bases and J by 6 bases, and 14 bases separated the two germline ends. Germline CDR1 MGHRA, CDR2 YSYEKL. The CDR3 length is 15 residues. The CDR3 coding sequence is TGCGCCAGCAGCCAAGAACGATCCTATCGTCCTGAAGCTTTCTTT. Translating gives CASSQERSYRPEAFF.

The chain employs TRBV4-2 and TRBJ1-2, with D unresolved. V was clipped by 1 base and J by 0 bases, with 9 bases between them. Per germline, CDR1 LGHNA and CDR2 YNFKEQ. The CDR3 contains 15 residues. This CDR3 is CASSQVFGSNYGYTF. The CDR3 nucleotides are TGTGCCAGCAGCCAAGTTTTCGGGTCTAACTATGGCTACACCTTC.

This rearrangement joins TRBV5-6 to TRBJ1-4; 9 positions match TRBD1. Germline trimming cut 0 bases from V and 8 bases from J; bases unmatched to any gene: 8. Germline lookup yields CDR1 SGHDT and CDR2 YYEEEE. The CDR3 length is 16 residues. The CDR3 protein is CASSLGYGTGTEKLFF. The CDR3 nucleotides are TGTGCCAGCAGCTTGGGGTACGGGACAGGGACCGAAAAACTGTTTTTT.

The V call is TRBV5-1, the J call TRBJ1-1, with 8 bases matching TRBD1. Germline loops: CDR1 SGHRS, CDR2 YFSETQ. V lost 3 bases, J lost 1 base, and 5 bases stayed unmatched. The length of the CDR3 is 15 residues. The DNA of the CDR3 is TGCGCCAGCAGCTCGACAGGGGCGTCGAACACTGAAGCTTTCTTT. It yields the protein CASSSTGASNTEAFF.

The rearrangement links TRBV9 to TRBJ1-4, with 7 nucleotides matching TRBD1. CDR3 length: 13 amino acids. V lost 4 bases, J lost 5 bases, and 2 bases stayed unmatched. The germline CDR1 and CDR2 sequences are SGDLS and YYNGEE. The CDR3 DNA is TGTGCCAGCAGCCCCAGGGGGAATGAAAAACTGTTTTTT. Translating gives CASSPRGNEKLFF.

The chain's CDR3 is CASSLGGSGGTYEQYF. CDR3 DNA: TGTGCCAGCAGCTTGGGTGGTAGCGGGGGTACCTACGAGCAGTACTTC. This sequence joins TRBV5-6 and TRBJ2-7, with 9 bases identical to TRBD2. Germline V gene data show CDR1 as SGHDT and CDR2 as YYEEEE. The CDR3 totals 16 residues. With V trimmed by 0 bases and J by 2 bases, 6 bases remained unmatched.

V usage is TRBV19 and J usage is TRBJ2-7; possibly TRBD1 for D (5 bases). The V and J ends lost 4 bases and 5 bases respectively, with 12 bases between them. The CDR3 extends over 13 amino acids. CDR1 is LNHDA, CDR2 SQIVND, per germline (reference sequence). As DNA, the CDR3 is TGTGCCAGTAGTAACCAGGGTCTGCACGAGCAGTACTTC. Protein product: CASSNQGLHEQYF.

This chain links TRBV9 with TRBJ1-6, with 10 nucleotides matching TRBD1. Germline CDR1 is SGDLS and CDR2 is YYNGEE. There are 16 residues in the CDR3. V was pared by 3 bases and J by 5 bases, with 5 bases of the junction left unmatched. As DNA, the CDR3 is TGTGCCAGCAGCGCATCGGGGACAGGGGATAATTCACCCCTCCACTTT. It translates to CASSASGTGDNSPLHF.

The chain carries TRBV3-1 (or the pseudogene TRBV3-2) and TRBJ1-1, with 8 bases matching TRBD1. Looked up from germline, CDR1 is LGHDT and CDR2 is YNNKEL (reference sequence). The CDR3 consists of 13 residues. V shed 5 bases, J shed 5 bases, and the junction held 4 bases outside the gene matches. CDR3 residues: CASSDRGITEAFF. CDR3 nucleotide sequence: TGTGCCAGCAGCGACAGGGGAATTACTGAAGCTTTCTTT.

The V call is TRBV5-4, the J call TRBJ1-2; 9 bases map to TRBD1. V dropped 4 bases and J dropped 8; count of bases not matched to a gene: 9. Germline V CDR1 and CDR2: SGHNT, YYREEE (reference sequence). The CDR3 is 14 amino acids. The CDR3 DNA sequence: TGTGCCAGCAGCCTGTCACAGGGGGCTTTGGGCTACACCTTC. Amino acids: CASSLSQGALGYTF.